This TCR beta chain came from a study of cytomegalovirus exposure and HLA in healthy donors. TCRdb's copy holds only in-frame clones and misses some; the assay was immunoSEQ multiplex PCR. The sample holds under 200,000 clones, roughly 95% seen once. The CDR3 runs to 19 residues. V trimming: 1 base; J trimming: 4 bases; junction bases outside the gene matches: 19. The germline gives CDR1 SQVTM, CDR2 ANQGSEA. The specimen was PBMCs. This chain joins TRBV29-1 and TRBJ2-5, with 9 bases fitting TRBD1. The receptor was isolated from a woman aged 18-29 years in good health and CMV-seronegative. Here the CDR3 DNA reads TGCAGCGTTGAAGGTTCTATGGGACAGGGCCCACAAGTACGAGAGACCCAGTACTTC. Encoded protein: CSVEGSMGQGPQVRETQYF.